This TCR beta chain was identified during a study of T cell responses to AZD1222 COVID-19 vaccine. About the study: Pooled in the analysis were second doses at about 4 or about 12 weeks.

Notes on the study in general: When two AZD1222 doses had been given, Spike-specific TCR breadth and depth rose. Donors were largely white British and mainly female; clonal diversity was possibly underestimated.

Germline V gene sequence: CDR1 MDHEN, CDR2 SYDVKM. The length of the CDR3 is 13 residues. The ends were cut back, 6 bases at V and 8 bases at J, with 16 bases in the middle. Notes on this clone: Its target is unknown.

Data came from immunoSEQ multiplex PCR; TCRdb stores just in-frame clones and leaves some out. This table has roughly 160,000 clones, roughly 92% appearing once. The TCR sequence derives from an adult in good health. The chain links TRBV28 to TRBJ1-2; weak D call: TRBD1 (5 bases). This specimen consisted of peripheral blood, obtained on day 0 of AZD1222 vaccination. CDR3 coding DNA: TGTGCCAGCAGCCCTCCCCACCAGGGCGGCTACACCTTC. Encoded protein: CASSPPHQGGYTF.